Following are 13 T cell receptor beta chains from one sample sequenced in a study of T cell responses to AZD1222 COVID-19 vaccine (dated by TCRdb to the early 2020s). The time point label corresponds to: baseline before first vaccination. Receptor amplification or capture employed the immunoSEQ multiplex PCR assay. TCRdb retrieved this table from immuneACCESS and kept in-frame rearrangements only. Not all clones are present; in checked studies, unresolved V genes account for under half, and no reason is known for the remainder. Within this sample are nearly 110,000 clones, with about 93% of them counted one time only. 20% to 25% of the sample rests with the top ten. Sequences were derived from peripheral blood, sampled on day 0 of AZD1222 vaccination. These receptors were taken from an adult in good health.

The chain combines TRBV6-6 with TRBJ1-6; maybe TRBD1 (5 bases). V lost 6 bases to trimming and J lost 5 bases, with 14 bases between them. Per germline, CDR1 MNHNY and CDR2 SVGAGI (reference sequence). This CDR3 spans 15 amino acids. CDR3 residues: CASRGVGPNNSPLHF. The CDR3 region has the DNA TGTGCCAGCAGGGGGGTGGGCCCCAATAATTCACCCCTCCACTTT.

The chain carries TRBV30 and TRBJ1-1; a possible D gene is TRBD1 (5 bases). The germline V and J ends were trimmed by 4 bases and 3 bases, with 12 bases remaining between them. Germline V gene lookup returns CDR1 GTSNPN and CDR2 SVGIG (reference sequence). This CDR3 has 13 amino acids. The DNA for the CDR3 is TGTGCCTGGATGCGGGGGTCCTACACTGAAGCTTTCTTT. Its translation: CAWMRGSYTEAFF. Drawing the rest from reference TRBV30 and TRBJ1-1, the complete variable domain is SQTIHQWPATLVQPVGSPLSLECTVEGTSNPNLYWYRQAAGRGLQLLFYSVGIGQISSEVPQNLSASRPQDRQFILSSKKLLLSDSGFYLCAWMRGSYTEAFFGQGTRLTVV.

This sequence joins TRBV6-6 and TRBJ2-7, with 7 bases lining up with TRBD1. Trimming took 5 bases from V and 1 from J; bases not matched to a gene: 11. Germline V gene sequence: CDR1 MNHNY, CDR2 SVGAGI (reference sequence). CDR3 size: 16 residues. This CDR3 is CASSIRQGFLSYEQYF. In nucleotides, the CDR3 is TGTGCCAGCAGTATCCGACAGGGCTTCCTTTCCTACGAGCAGTACTTC.

The genes are TRBV11-2 and TRBJ2-7, with 9 positions matching TRBD1. Germline V gene lookup returns CDR1 SGHAT and CDR2 FQNNGV. With 4 bases clipped from V and 4 bases from J, the junction kept 11 bases outside the gene matches. The CDR3 covers 16 residues. The CDR3 nucleotides read TGTGCCAGCAGCTCGCTGGTAACAGGGGGCCGGTACGAGCAGTACTTC. Translated: CASSSLVTGGRYEQYF.

This chain joins TRBV5-6 and TRBJ1-2, with 8 bases that match TRBD1. The CDR3 totals 14 residues. V was clipped by 0 bases and J by 6 bases; unmatched bases: 4. Germline V gene data show CDR1 as SGHDT and CDR2 as YYEEEE. CDR3 loop: CASSLAMDRDGYTF. The CDR3 DNA reads as TGTGCCAGCAGCTTGGCCATGGACAGGGATGGCTACACCTTC.

The chain joins TRBV5-4 to TRBJ2-1; D unclear. The V end lost 4 bases, the J end lost 2 bases, and 7 bases lay between the germline ends. The CDR3 runs 13 residues. CDR1 is SGHNT and CDR2 is YYREEE in the germline V gene (reference sequence). For the CDR3, the DNA is TGTGCCAGCAGCCTCGGCCCCTACAATGAGCAGTTCTTC. Translation gives CASSLGPYNEQFF.

This chain uses TRBV7-2 with TRBJ2-3; D might be TRBD2 (7 bases). V was cut by 8 bases and J by 0 bases, with 12 bases left in between. Germline values: CDR1 SGHTA, CDR2 FQGNSA. CDR3 length: 14 amino acids. CDR3 in amino acids: CASLRGGSTDTQYF. The CDR3 coding sequence is TGTGCCAGCCTGAGGGGGGGTAGCACAGATACGCAGTATTTT.

This chain joins TRBV2 and TRBJ2-7; D unresolved. The germline gives CDR1 SNHLY, CDR2 FYNNEI. CDR3 length: 14 residues. Trimming stripped 1 base from V and 3 bases from J, with 10 bases between. The CDR3 is CASSEGSHLYEQYF. For the CDR3, the DNA is TGTGCCAGCAGTGAAGGGAGTCACCTCTACGAGCAGTACTTC.

V is TRBV6-1 and J is TRBJ2-2; 7 bases match TRBD2. The V gene's germline CDR1 is MNHNS and CDR2 SASEGT. V dropped 3 bases and J dropped 1; count of bases not matched to a gene: 8. CDR3 length: 17 residues. CDR3: CASSDYGGGRNTGELFF. The CDR3 nucleotides read TGTGCCAGCAGTGATTATGGAGGCGGGAGGAACACCGGGGAGCTGTTTTTT.

The rearrangement uses TRBV7-6 and TRBJ1-1; maybe TRBD1 (5 bases). This CDR3 has 12 residues. With 1 base removed from V and 10 bases from J, the gap between germline ends came to 10 bases. Looked up from germline, CDR1 is SGHVS and CDR2 is FNYEAQ. CDR3 in DNA: TGTGCCAGCAGCTTAGGTAGACAGCGAGCTTTCTTT. Residues: CASSLGRQRAFF.

The chain has TRBV5-6 and TRBJ1-1; the D gene is possibly TRBD1 (6 bases). Trimming removed 5 bases at V and 8 bases at J, with 16 bases between. CDR3 length equals 13 residues. CDR1 is SGHDT and CDR2 is YYEEEE in the germline V gene. The CDR3 sequence: CASRNWGGPEAFF. Here the CDR3 DNA reads TGTGCCAGCAGAAACTGGGGGGGCCCCGAAGCTTTCTTT.

The chain couples TRBV6-5 to TRBJ1-2; D might be TRBD1 (6 bases). Germline V gene sequence: CDR1 MNHEY, CDR2 SVGAGI. Trimming shortened V by 7 bases and J by 2 bases, and 11 bases separated the two germline ends. There are 13 residues in the CDR3. Here the CDR3 reads CASTGGTNYGYTF. As DNA, the CDR3 is TGTGCCAGCACTGGGGGCACGAACTATGGCTACACCTTC.

This chain uses TRBV6-2 or TRBV6-3 with TRBJ1-2, with D uncertain. The CDR3 consists of 13 residues. Trimming took 5 bases from V and 6 from J, leaving 13 bases between them. CDR1 MNHEY and CDR2 SVGEGT come from the germline V gene. In DNA, the CDR3 is TGTGCCAGCAGTGGACTGCGCAGGAATGGCTACACCTTC. Translation: CASSGLRRNGYTF.